The next 30 T cell receptor beta chains were all read from a single sample in a study of CD8 T cells in ankylosing spondylitis. One entry per CDR3 protein results from TCRdb running MiXCR on the 5' RACE reads. The table shows just over 350,000 distinct CDR3 sequences, with 20% to 25% occurring only once. The sequenced material came from blood, either unsorted or a sorted T cell fraction (not recorded which). The receptors stem from a male donor with ankylosing spondylitis or in good health (not recorded which).

DNA for the CDR3: TGCAGTGCTAGAGTGCGGGGAGCCTACGAGCAGTACTTC. This codes for CSARVRGAYEQYF. V is TRBV20-1 and J is TRBJ2-7, with D maybe TRBD2 (6 bases). Trimming cost V 1 base and J 2 bases, with 9 bases left between them. The germline CDR1 and CDR2 sequences are DFQATT and SNEGSKA (reference sequence). The CDR3 has 13 residues.

V is TRBV7-9 and J is TRBJ2-1, with a weak D call TRBD2 (6 bases). The CDR3 has 16 residues. Trimming cost V 3 bases and J 3 bases, with 15 bases left between them. Germline lookup yields CDR1 SEHNR and CDR2 FQNEAQ (reference sequence). The CDR3 DNA reads as TGTGCCAGCAGCTTTGTCGCGGGGCTCCTCTACAATGAGCAGTTCTTC. Residues: CASSFVAGLLYNEQFF.

The chain is built from TRBV27 and TRBJ2-1; tentatively, D is TRBD1 or TRBD2 (6 bases each). The CDR3 is made up of 15 amino acids. The germline V gene encodes CDR1 MNHEY and CDR2 SMNVEV (reference sequence). V shed 3 bases and J shed 3 bases, with 12 bases lying between them. This CDR3 reads CASSLAQGGYNEQFF. Written as DNA, the CDR3 is TGTGCCAGCAGTTTGGCACAGGGAGGCTACAATGAGCAGTTCTTC.

This clonotype was picked up a small number of times. V and J are TRBV9 and TRBJ2-3, with D tentatively TRBD1 or TRBD2 (5 bases each). V lost 0 bases and J 2 bases, leaving 10 bases between the germline ends. This CDR3 has 15 residues. Germline CDR1 is SGDLS and CDR2 is YYNGEE. CDR3 loop: CASSVVGVATDTQYF. The CDR3 DNA reads as TGTGCCAGCAGCGTAGTGGGGGTCGCCACAGATACGCAGTATTTT.

The chain joins TRBV29-1 to TRBJ2-1; maybe TRBD2 (6 bases). The CDR3 loop spans 16 amino acids. CDR1 is SQVTM and CDR2 is ANQGSEA in the germline V gene. Trimming removed 0 bases at V and 0 bases at J, with 12 bases between. This CDR3 reads CSVEEASVDSYNEQFF. The CDR3 region has the DNA TGCAGCGTTGAAGAGGCTAGCGTAGACTCCTACAATGAGCAGTTCTTC.

The table lists this clonotype with a few counts. The chain couples TRBV6-1 to TRBJ2-1; D call uncertain. Germline CDR1 MNHNS, CDR2 SASEGT. The CDR3 totals 12 residues. V lost 8 bases and J 9 bases, leaving 14 bases between the germline ends. The CDR3 DNA follows: TGTGCCAGCCGGGCCCTCTTTGGTGAGCAGTTCTTC. Its protein product is CASRALFGEQFF.

In its sample, this clonotype was seen a few times. The chain couples TRBV29-1 to TRBJ2-5; 11 positions match TRBD2. In germline, CDR1 is SQVTM, CDR2 ANQGSEA. This CDR3 has 14 amino acids. V lost 6 bases to trimming and J lost 2 bases; unmatched junction nucleotides: 5. CDR3 nucleotides: TGCAGCGTCGAGGGACTAGCGGATCAAGAGACCCAGTACTTC. It specifies CSVEGLADQETQYF. Together with reference TRBV29-1 and TRBJ2-5, the CDR3 gives the full variable domain: SAVISQKPSRDICQRGTSLTIQCQVDSQVTMMFWYRQQPGQSLTLIATANQGSEATYESGFVIDKFPISRPNLTFSTLTVSNMSPEDSSIYLCSVEGLADQETQYFGPGTRLLVL.

The chain's CDR3 is CASKPRQETQYF. The CDR3 DNA reads as TGTGCCAGCAAACCCCGTCAAGAGACCCAGTACTTC. The rearrangement links TRBV2 to TRBJ2-5; D is unresolved. There are 12 residues in the CDR3. The V end was cut by 7 bases, the J end by 2 bases, with 8 bases between. Per germline, CDR1 SNHLY and CDR2 FYNNEI.

The chain links TRBV27 to TRBJ2-7; 8 bases align to TRBD2. The germline V gene encodes CDR1 MNHEY and CDR2 SMNVEV (reference sequence). V was clipped by 2 bases and J by 3 bases; unmatched bases: 6. The CDR3 sequence is 15 residues long. CDR3 coding DNA: TGTGCCAGCAGTTTACGGGGGGGCTGGTTCTACGAGCAGTACTTC. Amino acid sequence: CASSLRGGWFYEQYF.

The chain carries TRBV2 and TRBJ2-7; 8 nucleotides agree with TRBD2. The CDR3 contains 15 residues. From germline, CDR1 is SNHLY and CDR2 FYNNEI. V was clipped by 5 bases and J by 2 bases; unmatched bases: 8. CDR3 in DNA: TGTGCCAGCAGTCCCCTAGCGGGCGCAACCTACGAGCAGTACTTC. This sequence encodes CASSPLAGATYEQYF.

This rearrangement joins TRBV29-1 to TRBJ2-2; TRBD2 matches at 8 bases. Germline V gene data show CDR1 as SQVTM and CDR2 as ANQGSEA. The length of the CDR3 is 15 residues. CDR3: CSTFGSGANTGELFF. CDR3 DNA: TGCAGTACCTTTGGTAGCGGGGCTAACACCGGGGAGCTGTTTTTT.

This clonotype occurred a few times. The rearrangement uses TRBV27 and TRBJ2-2; maybe TRBD1 (5 bases). Trimming left V 9 bases short and J 2 bases short, with 10 bases between. Germline CDR1 reads MNHEY; CDR2 reads SMNVEV (reference sequence). The CDR3 contains 13 residues. The CDR3 DNA reads as TGTGCCAGTACCGGACAAAACACCGGGGAGCTGTTTTTT. Residues: CASTGQNTGELFF.

The rearrangement uses TRBV2 and TRBJ2-5; D is possibly TRBD1 (6 bases). Trimming took off 7 bases at V and 5 bases at J, with 20 bases between the two ends. The length of the CDR3 is 15 residues. Germline V CDR1 and CDR2: SNHLY, FYNNEI. CDR3 residues: CASTPGTGKVETQYF. CDR3 sequence (DNA): TGTGCCAGCACCCCTGGAACAGGGAAGGTGGAGACCCAGTACTTC.

CDR3 DNA: TGTGCCAGCAGCCAGGCTAATTCCACCGGGGAGCTGTTTTTT. Amino acid sequence: CASSQANSTGELFF. The rearrangement uses TRBV3-1 and TRBJ2-2; no clear D gene. CDR3 length equals 14 residues. CDR1 and CDR2 (germline): LGHDT, YNNKEL (reference sequence). Trimming pared 3 bases from V and 4 bases from J, leaving 9 bases between.

The V and J genes are TRBV29-1 and TRBJ2-4; D is ambiguous. Looked up from germline, CDR1 is SQVTM and CDR2 is ANQGSEA. V was pared by 2 bases and J by 8 bases, with 7 bases between. The CDR3 is 11 amino acids. CDR3 loop: CSVEKEYIQYF. The CDR3, as DNA: TGCAGCGTTGAAAAGGAGTACATTCAGTACTTC.

V usage is TRBV27 and J usage is TRBJ2-1; D is ambiguous. Trimming pared 1 base from V and 2 bases from J, leaving 3 bases between. The CDR3 sequence is 13 residues long. Per the germline V gene, CDR1 is MNHEY and CDR2 is SMNVEV (reference sequence). The CDR3 nucleotides are TGTGCCAGCAGTTTATACCCCTACAATGAGCAGTTCTTC. Amino acid sequence: CASSLYPYNEQFF.

This chain links TRBV11-2 with TRBJ2-1; 7 positions agree with TRBD2. V shed 3 bases, J shed 5 bases, and the junction held 7 bases outside the gene matches. Germline CDR1 reads SGHAT; CDR2 reads FQNNGV. The CDR3 has 15 amino acids. Written as DNA, the CDR3 is TGTGCCAGCAGCTTGGGTCAGGGAGGGAACAATGAGCAGTTCTTC. This translates into CASSLGQGGNNEQFF.

This chain uses TRBV19 with TRBJ1-1; D is undetermined. The germline V and J ends were trimmed by 2 bases and 1 base, with 5 bases remaining between them. Germline V gene sequence: CDR1 LNHDA, CDR2 SQIVND (reference sequence). The CDR3 contains 13 residues. The CDR3 sequence is CASSIFRNTEAFF. The CDR3 DNA is TGTGCCAGTAGTATATTCCGGAACACTGAAGCTTTCTTT.

This chain joins TRBV10-3 and TRBJ2-7, with D possibly being TRBD2 (5 bases). The CDR3 covers 15 residues. Trimming pared 3 bases from V and 0 bases from J, leaving 12 bases between. The V gene's germline CDR1 is ENHRY and CDR2 SYGVKD. CDR3 nucleotides: TGTGCCATCAGTGATGTGCCCGCGGGCTCCTACGAGCAGTACTTC. Translated, it gives CAISDVPAGSYEQYF.

This clonotype has more than one count but fewer than ten. V gene TRBV21-1 combines with J gene TRBJ1-5; the table's TRBD1 call for D was not verified on the DNA. TRBV21-1 has pseudogene status. This CDR3 comprises 15 residues. Here the CDR3 reads CASSKGARARQPQHF. DNA of the CDR3: TGTGCCAGCAGCAAGGGGGCGAGGGCGCGGCAGCCCCAGCATTTT.

V and J are TRBV20-1 and TRBJ1-5; 9 bases map to TRBD1. Germline assignment: CDR1 DFQATT and CDR2 SNEGSKA (reference sequence). The CDR3 sequence is 19 residues long. Germline trimming cut 3 bases from V and 1 base from J; bases unmatched to any gene: 16. CDR3 amino acids: CSASFPEAGTGRSNQPQHF. As DNA, the CDR3 is TGCAGTGCTAGTTTTCCCGAGGCCGGGACAGGGAGAAGCAATCAGCCCCAGCATTTT.

This clonotype was counted between two and nine times. The chain is built from TRBV10-3 and TRBJ2-5; TRBD2 might be the D (5 bases). The V gene's germline CDR1 is ENHRY and CDR2 SYGVKD. With 4 bases removed from V and 1 base from J, the gap between germline ends came to 13 bases. The CDR3 length is 15 residues. CDR3 amino acids: CAISASLDSQETQYF. The CDR3 DNA follows: TGTGCCATCAGTGCTTCTTTGGACTCCCAAGAGACCCAGTACTTC.

This clonotype was counted at least ten times. The CDR3 reads CSAGGTDTPGPQHF. In DNA form, the CDR3 reads TGCAGTGCAGGGGGGACAGACACTCCAGGTCCCCAGCATTTT. The chain recombines TRBV20-1 with TRBJ1-5; TRBD1 matches at 7 bases. With 6 bases clipped from V and 10 bases from J, the junction kept 15 bases outside the gene matches. The germline V gene has CDR1 DFQATT and CDR2 SNEGSKA (reference sequence). This CDR3 spans 14 amino acids.

V and J are TRBV6-1 and TRBJ2-7; TRBD1 agrees at 7 bases. CDR1 and CDR2 from the germline V gene are MNHNS and SASEGT. Unmatched junction bases numbered 3, after V lost 4 bases and J lost 0 bases. The CDR3 spans 14 residues. CDR3 residues: CASSAGDSSYEQYF. Here the CDR3 DNA reads TGTGCCAGCAGTGCCGGGGACAGCTCCTACGAGCAGTACTTC.

On this clonotype: With a much larger clone just one base away, this may be a read error. CDR3 loop: CASSLLGFSGGEQYF. As DNA, the CDR3 is TGTGCCAGCAGTCTACTCGGATTTTCCGGGGGGGAGCAGTACTTC. The chain has TRBV28 and TRBJ2-7, with 7 bases fitting TRBD2. V was pared by 5 bases and J by 7 bases, with 14 bases of the junction left unmatched. The V gene's germline CDR1 is MDHEN and CDR2 SYDVKM. This CDR3 is built from 15 residues.

V and J are TRBV5-6 and TRBJ2-6; D uncertain. The CDR3 totals 16 residues. V shed 0 bases and J shed 1 base, with 8 bases lying between them. Germline V lookup: CDR1 SGHDT, CDR2 YYEEEE. The CDR3 sequence: CASSLAFGSGANVLTF. CDR3 nucleotide sequence: TGTGCCAGCAGCTTGGCTTTCGGGTCTGGGGCCAACGTCCTGACTTTC.

This clonotype was seen only a few times. V gene TRBV12-3 or TRBV12-4 combines with J gene TRBJ2-2, with 7 bases identical to TRBD1. The CDR3 runs 12 residues. The junction had 3 bases not matched to a gene; V was cut back by 3 bases and J by 11 bases. The CDR3 region has the DNA TGTGCCAGCAGTTTTGGACAGGCCGAGCTGTTTTTT. This translates into CASSFGQAELFF.

The rearrangement links TRBV4-1 to TRBJ1-1, with 9 bases that match TRBD1. Germline CDR1 is MGHRA and CDR2 is YSYEKL. The V segment lost 6 bases and the J segment 7 bases; nucleotides outside the gene matches: 6. The CDR3 extends over 13 amino acids. The CDR3 sequence is CASRETGGIEAFF. The CDR3 bases are TGCGCCAGCAGGGAGACAGGGGGGATTGAAGCTTTCTTT.

This sequence joins TRBV12-3 or TRBV12-4 and TRBJ2-2; tentatively, D is TRBD2 (6 bases). The length of the CDR3 is 17 residues. V gave up 5 bases and J gave up 6 bases, with 22 bases separating them. CDR3 DNA sequence: TGTGCCAGCAGTCCCTACGGGACTCGGTGGTACGCCGGGGAGCTGTTTTTT. Protein: CASSPYGTRWYAGELFF.

A few counts support this clonotype. The V call is TRBV6-9, the J call TRBJ1-2; no firm D call. V was trimmed by 8 bases and J by 5 bases, leaving 6 bases between them. Germline loops: CDR1 MNHGY, CDR2 SVAAGI. This CDR3 has 10 amino acids. Written as DNA, the CDR3 is TGTGCCAGCCCCAAGTATGGCTACACCTTC. It yields the protein CASPKYGYTF.